These 25 T cell receptor beta chains were sequenced from one sample in a study of blood T cell repertoires in COVID-19. TCRdb's table, derived via immunoSEQ multiplex PCR, lists solely in-frame clones and lacks some. Of some 340,000 clones in the sample, 75% to 90% are singletons; the top ten hold roughly 3.7%. Sequenced sample: peripheral blood. The receptor source for this set is a woman aged 18-29 years with acute or convalescent COVID-19.

In this sample, this clone turned up once. The chain employs TRBV12-3 or TRBV12-4 and TRBJ1-2, with 10 bases that match TRBD1. CDR3 length: 13 residues. The V and J ends lost 8 bases and 14 bases, in that order; junction bases with no gene match: 14. The CDR3 sequence is CASALGGQGKCTF. The DNA of the CDR3 is TGTGCCAGCGCCTTAGGGGGACAGGGGAAATGTACCTTC.

In this sample, this clone turned up once. This chain uses TRBV7-2 with TRBJ1-6, with 7 bases identical to TRBD1. The CDR3 has 13 residues. Germline loops: CDR1 SGHTA, CDR2 FQGNSA. V dropped 5 bases and J dropped 10; count of bases not matched to a gene: 5. The DNA for the CDR3 is TGTGCCAGCAGCGCCAGGGGGAGGTCACCCCTCCACTTT. Its protein is CASSARGRSPLHF.

The chain combines TRBV30 with TRBJ2-3, with 11 bases identical to TRBD2. Trimming removed 7 bases from V and 5 bases from J; junction bases left unmatched: 5. This CDR3 is built from 13 residues. Germline V gene lookup returns CDR1 GTSNPN and CDR2 SVGIG (reference sequence). CDR3 sequence: CAFSGGAEDTQYF. CDR3 DNA: TGTGCCTTTAGCGGGGGGGCCGAAGATACGCAGTATTTT.

The rearrangement links TRBV5-4 to TRBJ1-1, with 8 bases aligning to TRBD1. CDR1 and CDR2 from the germline V gene are SGHNT and YYREEE (reference sequence). Trimming removed 4 bases from V and 3 bases from J; junction bases left unmatched: 8. The CDR3 covers 15 residues. CDR3 protein: CASSRSGTGYTEAFF. Here the CDR3 DNA reads TGTGCCAGCAGCCGATCCGGGACAGGTTACACTGAAGCTTTCTTT.

The table lists this clone with many counts. The rearrangement links TRBV4-2 to TRBJ2-7; 14 bases line up with TRBD2. Germline V gene sequence: CDR1 LGHNA, CDR2 YNFKEQ. The CDR3 covers 16 residues. The J segment lost 4 bases and the V segment lost 0 bases, leaving 2 bases of the junction unmatched. This CDR3 reads CASSQDGTSGSYEQYF. In DNA, the CDR3 is TGTGCCAGCAGCCAAGATGGGACTAGCGGGAGTTACGAGCAGTACTTC.

The chain joins TRBV5-5 to TRBJ1-2; D gene unclear. Germline-derived CDR1 and CDR2 are SGHKS and YYEKEE (reference sequence). The CDR3 sequence is 14 residues long. Trimming took 1 base from V and 6 from J, leaving 13 bases between them. The CDR3 DNA follows: TGTGCCAGCAGCTTGTATTCAGGCTTCCATGGCTACACCTTC. Translating it yields CASSLYSGFHGYTF.

The J gene is TRBJ2-7, the V gene TRBV2, with a weak D call TRBD2 (5 bases). The V gene's germline CDR1 is SNHLY and CDR2 FYNNEI. V was shortened by 10 bases and J by 5 bases, with 24 bases between the two germline ends. The CDR3 has 15 residues. The CDR3 reads CATTSAGDLTDEQYF. The CDR3 DNA reads as TGTGCCACTACATCGGCCGGGGATCTAACCGACGAGCAGTACTTC.

The chain employs TRBV27 and TRBJ2-5, with D unresolved. CDR1 is MNHEY, CDR2 SMNVEV, per germline (reference sequence). V was trimmed by 4 bases and J by 2 bases, leaving 8 bases between them. The CDR3 runs to 13 residues. The DNA of the CDR3 is TGTGCCAGCAGTTGGGCCAGACAAGAGACCCAGTACTTC. As protein: CASSWARQETQYF.

This clone turned up a few times. The chain couples TRBV28 to TRBJ2-7; TRBD2 might be the D (7 bases). Trimming stripped 3 bases from V and 7 bases from J, with 19 bases between. The CDR3 contains 15 residues. Germline V CDR1 and CDR2: MDHEN, SYDVKM. The CDR3 nucleotides are TGTGCCAGCAGTTTCCTCGGGGAGGGGGTAGGAGAGCAGTACTTC. Protein sequence: CASSFLGEGVGEQYF.

This clone is a singleton in its sample. V is TRBV25-1 and J is TRBJ2-7; 9 bases are shared with TRBD1. Trimming removed 1 base from V and 3 bases from J; junction bases left unmatched: 7. CDR3 size: 16 residues. Germline CDR1 and CDR2: MGHDK and SYGVNS. The CDR3 DNA reads as TGTGCCAGCAGTGAATTGGAGGGACAGGGAAGCTACGAGCAGTACTTC. This translates into CASSELEGQGSYEQYF.

The chain combines TRBV19 with TRBJ2-6; D not certain. CDR1 is LNHDA, CDR2 SQIVND, per germline (reference sequence). The germline V and J ends were trimmed by 3 bases and 0 bases, with 6 bases remaining between them. This CDR3 is 15 amino acids long. The CDR3, as DNA: TGTGCCAGTAGTATTGAGGACTCTGGGGCCAACGTCCTGACTTTC. This codes for CASSIEDSGANVLTF. The variable domain in full, completed from reference TRBV19 and TRBJ2-6, reads DGGITQSPKYLFRKEGQNVTLSCEQNLNHDAMYWYRQDPGQGLRLIYYSQIVNDFQKGDIAEGYSVSREKKESFPLTVTSAQKNPTAFYLCASSIEDSGANVLTFGAGSRLTVL.

The chain employs TRBV12-5 and TRBJ1-1, with D perhaps matching TRBD1 (5 bases). The CDR3 sequence is 14 residues long. Trimming pared 0 bases from V and 5 bases from J, leaving 10 bases between. Germline CDR1 is LGHNT and CDR2 is FRNRAP. For the CDR3, the DNA is TGTGCTAGTGGTTTGGTACGGGGGGGTACTGAAGCTTTCTTT. Its protein is CASGLVRGGTEAFF.

The gene calls are TRBV19 and TRBJ1-1; D call uncertain. Deletions cut 6 bases from V and 0 bases from J, with 11 bases between. This CDR3 is built from 14 residues. The germline CDR1 and CDR2 sequences are LNHDA and SQIVND (reference sequence). The CDR3, as DNA: TGTGCCAGTAGCTCGAGGGTGGTGAACACTGAAGCTTTCTTT. Amino acids: CASSSRVVNTEAFF.

The chain combines TRBV5-1 with TRBJ2-7; TRBD1 matches 8 bases. Trimming took 9 bases from V and 0 from J; bases not matched to a gene: 8. The CDR3 consists of 14 residues. The germline gives CDR1 SGHRS, CDR2 YFSETQ. CDR3 coding DNA: TGCGCCACACACCCTGGACAGGGCTCCTACGAGCAGTACTTC. This translates into CATHPGQGSYEQYF.

V usage is TRBV6-5 and J usage is TRBJ1-4, with D maybe TRBD1 (5 bases). The CDR3 length is 13 residues. The germline CDR1 and CDR2 sequences are MNHEY and SVGAGI. Trimming removed 7 bases at V and 7 bases at J, with 13 bases between. The CDR3 DNA sequence: TGTGCCAGCACCGACGGGGGGGGTGAAAAACTGTTTTTT. Translation: CASTDGGGEKLFF.

The genes are TRBV13 and TRBJ1-6; 11 positions match TRBD1. Per germline, CDR1 PRHDT and CDR2 FYEKMQ (reference sequence). The CDR3 is made up of 16 amino acids. With V trimmed by 2 bases and J by 7 bases, 4 bases remained unmatched. The CDR3 protein is CASSLWTGGLNSPLHF. The CDR3 DNA reads TGTGCCAGCAGCTTATGGACAGGGGGCCTAAATTCACCCCTCCACTTT.

V is TRBV20-1 and J is TRBJ1-1, with no clear D. Trimming removed 3 bases at V and 7 bases at J, with 12 bases between. The CDR3 sequence is 12 residues long. Germline CDR1 is DFQATT and CDR2 is SNEGSKA (reference sequence). The CDR3: CSASNEGYEAFF. In DNA, the CDR3 is TGCAGTGCTAGTAATGAGGGCTATGAAGCTTTCTTT.

The rearrangement links TRBV5-1 to TRBJ1-1; tentative D call: TRBD1 (6 bases). The CDR3 has 14 amino acids. Germline assignment: CDR1 SGHRS and CDR2 YFSETQ. Between the trimmed V and J ends, which lost 6 bases and 0 bases, there was a span of 12 bases. The CDR3 DNA follows: TGCGCCAGCAAATCCGGGACATTGAACACTGAAGCTTTCTTT. Protein sequence: CASKSGTLNTEAFF.

The chain links TRBV28 to TRBJ2-1; TRBD1 is a possible D gene (8 bases). The germline V gene has CDR1 MDHEN and CDR2 SYDVKM. The V gene lost 5 bases and the J gene lost 7 bases, with 18 bases spanning the gap. This CDR3 has 15 amino acids. The CDR3 DNA follows: TGTGCCAGCAGTCCTAGGACAGGGAGGGGGAATGAGCAGTTCTTC. Amino acid sequence: CASSPRTGRGNEQFF.

The chain recombines TRBV15 with TRBJ1-5; D call uncertain. CDR1 is LNHNV and CDR2 is YYDKDF in the germline V gene (reference sequence). Trimming left V 0 bases short and J 0 bases short, with 15 bases between. The CDR3 has 18 amino acids. The chain's CDR3 is CATSRDPTSQYSNQPQHF. CDR3 DNA: TGTGCCACCAGCAGAGATCCTACTTCACAGTATAGCAATCAGCCCCAGCATTTT.

The V and J genes are TRBV30 and TRBJ2-5, with 7 bases aligning to TRBD2. This CDR3 has 14 residues. The V gene end was trimmed by 8 bases and the J gene end by 0 bases; junction bases not matched to a gene: 9. CDR1 and CDR2 from the germline V gene are GTSNPN and SVGIG (reference sequence). CDR3 sequence: CAGNKGTNQETQYF. The CDR3 coding sequence is TGTGCCGGAAATAAGGGGACTAACCAAGAGACCCAGTACTTC.

The V call is TRBV7-6, the J call TRBJ2-5, with 10 bases that match TRBD2. The germline CDR1 and CDR2 sequences are SGHVS and FNYEAQ. CDR3 size: 18 residues. The junction had 15 bases not matched to a gene; V was cut back by 1 base and J by 7 bases. As DNA, the CDR3 is TGTGCCAGCAGCTTAGATAGTCCCCCAGCGGGAGGGTCGGTGACCCAGTACTTC. This sequence encodes CASSLDSPPAGGSVTQYF. Looking up the rest from reference TRBV7-6 and TRBJ2-5 gives the full variable domain: GAGVSQSPRYKVTKRGQDVALRCDPISGHVSLYWYRQALGQGPEFLTYFNYEAQQDKSGLPNDRFSAERPEGSISTLTIQRTEQRDSAMYRCASSLDSPPAGGSVTQYFGPGTRLLVL.

The V gene is TRBV29-1, the J gene TRBJ2-1, with D perhaps TRBD2 (7 bases). This CDR3 has 15 amino acids. Germline V gene sequence: CDR1 SQVTM, CDR2 ANQGSEA. V lost 2 bases to trimming and J lost 6 bases, with 17 bases between them. CDR3 sequence (DNA): TGCAGCGTTGAATCGGGGGCGGGGGCACTCAATGAGCAGTTCTTC. Protein product: CSVESGAGALNEQFF.

This clone was seen once. The rearrangement links TRBV9 to TRBJ1-1; D is undetermined. Germline CDR1 reads SGDLS; CDR2 reads YYNGEE. The germline V and J ends were trimmed by 0 bases and 3 bases, with 9 bases remaining between them. This CDR3 has 14 amino acids. The CDR3 loop is CASSVGPEDTEAFF. Written as DNA, the CDR3 is TGTGCCAGCAGCGTAGGCCCAGAGGACACTGAAGCTTTCTTT.

This clone was picked up one time. CDR3 sequence reads: CASRFPLATEAFF. The CDR3 coding sequence is TGTGCCAGCAGATTTCCCCTGGCCACTGAAGCTTTCTTT. V is TRBV6-5 and J is TRBJ1-1; no firm D call. The germline gives CDR1 MNHEY, CDR2 SVGAGI. Trimming pared 6 bases from V and 4 bases from J, leaving 12 bases between. The CDR3 totals 13 residues.